The 14 T cell receptor beta chains presented below share a single source sample, sequenced in a study of CD8 T cells in ankylosing spondylitis. TCRdb processed the 5' RACE reads anew with MiXCR; each CDR3 protein has one entry. Altogether under 300,000 distinct CDR3 sequences are present, roughly 10% being singletons, with the ten largest covering 5.5% to 8%. The sample was blood, either unsorted or a sorted T cell fraction (not recorded which). Receptors were obtained from a male donor with ankylosing spondylitis or in good health (not recorded which).

This clonotype was found many times. J is TRBJ1-2 and V is TRBV29-1; D ambiguous. The V gene lost 4 bases and the J gene lost 3 bases, with 9 bases spanning the gap. Germline assignment: CDR1 SQVTM and CDR2 ANQGSEA. CDR3 size: 12 residues. CDR3 nucleotides: TGCAGCGTTGGCGGGTCTGACTATGGCTACACCTTC. Amino acids: CSVGGSDYGYTF.

This clonotype was found a few times. The chain uses TRBV4-2 and TRBJ2-2; D not resolved. CDR3 length: 14 residues. Germline V gene data show CDR1 as LGHNA and CDR2 as YNFKEQ. Trimming stripped 0 bases from V and 9 bases from J, with 11 bases between. CDR3 coding DNA: TGTGCCAGCAGCCAAGAGGGGTTTCATCGGGAGCTGTTTTTT. Translation gives CASSQEGFHRELFF.

A remark on this clonotype: A read error may be the cause here, since a much bigger clone is one base away. The chain carries TRBV7-6 and TRBJ2-2; D is perhaps TRBD1 (5 bases). The CDR3 has 15 amino acids. Germline CDR1 and CDR2: SGHVS and FNYEAQ. The CDR3 loop reads CASSPHARVTRELFF. For the CDR3, the DNA is TGTGCCAGCAGCCCCCACGCCAGGGTCACCAGGGAGCTGTTTTTT.

This clonotype occurred many times. CDR3 amino acids: CASSLSPGSIGELFF. The CDR3 nucleotides read TGTGCCAGCAGTTTAAGCCCCGGATCGATCGGGGAGCTGTTTTTT. The chain employs TRBV12-3 or TRBV12-4 and TRBJ2-2; D gene uncertain. This CDR3 region has 15 residues. V shed 2 bases and J shed 7 bases, with 14 bases lying between them.

This clonotype was picked up many times. This rearrangement joins TRBV20-1 to TRBJ1-6; no firm D call. V lost 0 bases and J lost 7, with 13 bases in between. Germline CDR1 is DFQATT and CDR2 is SNEGSKA (reference sequence). This CDR3 is built from 15 residues. The CDR3 bases are TGCAGTGCTAGAGATTGGTCGGGAGGGAATTCACCCCTCCACTTT. The encoded protein is CSARDWSGGNSPLHF.

This clonotype was counted ten times or more. The rearrangement uses TRBV15 and TRBJ2-1; D is tentatively TRBD1 or TRBD2 (6 bases each). V was trimmed by 5 bases and J by 2 bases, leaving 16 bases between them. In germline, CDR1 is LNHNV, CDR2 YYDKDF (reference sequence). The CDR3 extends over 16 amino acids. DNA of the CDR3: TGTGCCACCAGCGGAAATATAGGGGGGCCCTACAATGAGCAGTTCTTC. As protein: CATSGNIGGPYNEQFF.

This clonotype was counted ten times or more. The rearrangement links TRBV7-6 to TRBJ2-3, with 8 bases fitting TRBD2. This CDR3 has 15 residues. V trimming: 5 bases; J trimming: 3 bases; junction bases outside the gene matches: 7. CDR1 is SGHVS and CDR2 is FNYEAQ in the germline V gene. The CDR3 protein is CASSLSSGRTDTQYF. The CDR3 DNA follows: TGTGCCAGCAGCCTTTCTAGCGGGCGAACAGATACGCAGTATTTT.

Ten or more counts support this clonotype. The junction departs from the called germline gene at one end, perhaps through a read error. The chain combines TRBV6-5 with TRBJ2-7; D is unresolved. The germline gives CDR1 MNHEY, CDR2 SVGAGI. The CDR3 spans 14 residues. CDR3 region: CASSYSALRYEQYF. The DNA for the CDR3 is TGTGCCAGCAGCTACTCGGCCCTCCGGTACGAGCAGTACTTC.

This clonotype appeared a few times. This sequence joins TRBV6-5 and TRBJ2-5; 12 nucleotides line up with TRBD2. Unmatched junction bases numbered 3, after V lost 6 bases and J lost 1 base. The CDR3 runs to 15 residues. Germline V CDR1 and CDR2: MNHEY, SVGAGI. The CDR3 is CASSLTSGGQETQYF. The DNA of the CDR3 is TGTGCCAGCAGCTTGACTAGCGGGGGCCAAGAGACCCAGTACTTC.

This clonotype was recorded many times. The genes are TRBV6-5 and TRBJ1-5; no clear D gene. The germline V gene encodes CDR1 MNHEY and CDR2 SVGAGI. The V end lost 0 bases, the J end lost 6 bases, and 9 bases lay between the germline ends. The CDR3 loop spans 14 amino acids. The DNA of the CDR3 is TGTGCCAGCAGTTACTCCAAGAGGGCTCAGCCCCAGCATTTT. It yields the protein CASSYSKRAQPQHF.

This clonotype was detected many times. The rearrangement joins TRBV6-1 to TRBJ1-2; D not resolved. Germline V gives CDR1 MNHNS, CDR2 SASEGT. Trimming removed 6 bases from V and 4 bases from J, with 21 bases in between. The CDR3 runs to 16 residues. This CDR3 reads CASSPQGRLTFYGYTF. CDR3 nucleotide sequence: TGTGCCAGCAGCCCCCAAGGCCGCCTTACCTTCTATGGCTACACCTTC.

Many counts were recorded for this clonotype. The chain employs TRBV20-1 and TRBJ2-7, with 7 bases identical to TRBD2. CDR3 size: 13 residues. Germline V CDR1 and CDR2: DFQATT, SNEGSKA (reference sequence). The J segment lost 5 bases and the V segment lost 6 bases, leaving 10 bases of the junction unmatched. CDR3 DNA: TGCAGTGCCGGCGTGGCGGGAGTGGACGAGCAGTACTTC. It encodes CSAGVAGVDEQYF.

This clonotype was observed many times. V gene TRBV14 combines with J gene TRBJ2-1; D is perhaps TRBD2 (6 bases). This CDR3 is 14 amino acids long. V lost 0 bases, J lost 6 bases, and 9 bases lay in between. Germline CDR1 is SGHDN and CDR2 is FVKESK. The CDR3 DNA follows: TGTGCCAGCAGCCAAGAACTAGCCGGCAATGAGCAGTTCTTC. Translating it yields CASSQELAGNEQFF.

This clonotype was recorded many times. This sequence joins TRBV7-6 and TRBJ2-7; the match to TRBD2 covers 11 bases. V trimming: 5 bases; J trimming: 6 bases; junction bases outside the gene matches: 12. The CDR3 loop spans 16 amino acids. Per the germline V gene, CDR1 is SGHVS and CDR2 is FNYEAQ. The CDR3 loop is CASSTRTSGPQIEQYF. The CDR3 DNA follows: TGTGCCAGCAGCACTCGGACTAGCGGGCCCCAAATCGAGCAGTACTTC.